One T cell receptor (beta chain) is described in this entry. The sample originates from a study of blood T cell repertoires in COVID-19. Study summary: The United States, Italy and Spain supplied acute and convalescent COVID-19 samples.

Method: immunoSEQ multiplex PCR; TCRdb's copy keeps in-frame clones and lacks some. This table holds 150,000 to 200,000 clones, 82% found once. The germline V gene has CDR1 MNHEY and CDR2 SVGEGT. The CDR3 is 16 residues long. V lost 5 bases, J lost 6 bases, and 9 bases stayed unmatched. The chain combines TRBV6-2 or TRBV6-3 with TRBJ1-6; the match to TRBD1 covers 8 bases. Source material: PBMCs or T cells enriched from blood (not recorded which). The receptor was isolated from an older woman with acute COVID-19. CDR3 residues: CASSPSTGDRNSPLHF. The DNA for the CDR3 is TGTGCCAGCAGTCCCTCGACAGGGGATCGTAATTCACCCCTCCACTTT.